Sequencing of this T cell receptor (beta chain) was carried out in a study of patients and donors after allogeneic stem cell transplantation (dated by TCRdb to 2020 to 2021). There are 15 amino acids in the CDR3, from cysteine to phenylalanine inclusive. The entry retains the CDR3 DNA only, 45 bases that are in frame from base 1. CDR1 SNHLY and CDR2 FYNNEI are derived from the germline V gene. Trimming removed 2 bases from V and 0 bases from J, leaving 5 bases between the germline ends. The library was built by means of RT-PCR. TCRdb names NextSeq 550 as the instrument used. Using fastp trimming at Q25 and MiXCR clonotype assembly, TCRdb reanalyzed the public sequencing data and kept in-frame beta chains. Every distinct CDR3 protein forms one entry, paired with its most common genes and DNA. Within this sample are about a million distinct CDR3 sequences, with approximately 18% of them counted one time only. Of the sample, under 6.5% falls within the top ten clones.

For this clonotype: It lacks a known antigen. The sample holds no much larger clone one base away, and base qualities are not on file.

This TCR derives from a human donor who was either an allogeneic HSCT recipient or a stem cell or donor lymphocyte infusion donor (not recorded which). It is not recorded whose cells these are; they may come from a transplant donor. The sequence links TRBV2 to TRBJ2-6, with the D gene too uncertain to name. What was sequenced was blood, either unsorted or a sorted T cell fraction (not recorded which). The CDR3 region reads CASSEIVSGANVLTF. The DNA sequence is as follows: TGTGCCAGCAGTGAAATTGTCTCTGGGGCCAACGTCCTGACTTTC. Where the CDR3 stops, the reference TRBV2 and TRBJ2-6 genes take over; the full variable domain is EPEVTQTPSHQVTQMGQEVILRCVPISNHLYFYWYRQILGQKVEFLVSFYNNEISEKSEIFDDQFSVERPDGSNFTLKIRSTKLEDSAMYFCASSEIVSGANVLTFGAGSRLTVL.